The present TCR beta chain was sequenced within a study of T-cell reconstitution after alpha-beta-depleted transplantation in children. This CDR3 region has 13 residues. V lost 8 bases to trimming and J lost 4 bases, with 14 bases between them. Using unique molecular identifiers, the investigators prepared the TCRbeta library. TCRdb processed the PCR reads anew with MiXCR; each CDR3 protein has one entry. This table has approximately 520,000 distinct CDR3 sequences, 30% to 35% appearing once. The receptor was derived from a human donor who donated a stem cell graft to a child with aplastic anemia. This material consisted of PBMCs from the stem cell graft donor, taken from the stem cell graft. V usage is TRBV12-3 or TRBV12-4 and J usage is TRBJ1-1, with a possible D match to TRBD1 (5 bases). The CDR3 spells CASQDAGGTEAFF. The CDR3 nucleotides are TGTGCCAGCCAGGACGCTGGGGGCACTGAAGCTTTCTTT.